This T cell receptor beta chain is drawn from a study of T-cell memory formation after mild COVID-19. The study, taken as a whole, reports: Nothing confirmed that second-wave clones peaking on day 37 were specific for SARS-CoV-2.

Constant-segment primers served in 5'RACE that generated TCR alpha and TCR beta cDNA libraries bearing sample barcodes and UMIs. TCRdb itself ran the 5' RACE reads through MiXCR, one entry per CDR3 protein. The table has roughly 100,000 distinct CDR3 sequences, around 12% seen once. Regarding this clonotype: Its antigen is currently unknown.

The sequenced sample was PBMCs or a T cell subset sorted from them (not recorded which). The source of this sequence is an adult woman who had mild COVID-19 (a few samples of this study predate the infection). Cell type and time point are not known.

CDR3 residues: CSARPFTSGIQYEQYF. CDR3 nucleotides: TGCAGTGCTAGACCCTTTACTAGCGGGATACAATACGAGCAGTACTTC. The chain is built from TRBV20-1 and TRBJ2-7, with TRBD2 matching 10 bases. The CDR3 covers 16 residues. The ends lost 2 bases at V and 4 bases at J; junction bases unmatched: 11. Germline V gives CDR1 DFQATT, CDR2 SNEGSKA (reference sequence).